The 7 T cell receptor beta chains listed next were all sequenced from one sample in a study of cytomegalovirus exposure and HLA in healthy donors. 60 Vbeta and 13 Jbeta primers were used in PCR. The repertoire was sequenced with immunoSEQ multiplex PCR; TCRdb's copy has only in-frame clones and lacks some. The sample includes 100,000 or so clones, roughly two thirds seen only once; the top ten take roughly 3.2%. Sequenced sample: PBMCs. These TCRs come from a man in his thirties or forties in good health and CMV-seronegative.

This clone was observed a handful of times. The chain links TRBV30 to TRBJ1-3; 9 bases map to TRBD1. V dropped 6 bases and J dropped 4; count of bases not matched to a gene: 10. The CDR3 contains 15 residues. Germline assignment: CDR1 GTSNPN and CDR2 SVGIG (reference sequence). This CDR3 reads CACRPGQGLGNTIYF. CDR3 coding DNA: TGTGCCTGCCGACCGGGACAGGGCTTAGGAAACACCATATATTTT.

This clone was picked up a small number of times. The V gene is TRBV6-5, the J gene TRBJ1-5, with TRBD1 as a possible D gene (5 bases). This CDR3 has 13 amino acids. V gave up 2 bases and J gave up 7 bases, with 9 bases separating them. Germline V gives CDR1 MNHEY, CDR2 SVGAGI. CDR3 sequence: CASSYIRGQPQHF. The CDR3 DNA sequence: TGTGCCAGCAGTTACATTCGGGGGCAGCCCCAGCATTTT.

The V call is TRBV13, the J call TRBJ2-2; possibly TRBD2 for D (6 bases). Germline values: CDR1 PRHDT, CDR2 FYEKMQ (reference sequence). V dropped 7 bases and J dropped 0 bases, with 24 bases sitting between them. This CDR3 has 19 amino acids. CDR3 sequence reads: CASTDFGTLPNANTGELFF. CDR3 bases: TGTGCCAGCACTGATTTCGGGACTCTACCAAACGCGAACACCGGGGAGCTGTTTTTT. Filled out from reference TRBV13 and TRBJ2-2, the complete variable domain reads AAGVIQSPRHLIKEKRETATLKCYPIPRHDTVYWYQQGPGQDPQFLISFYEKMQSDKGSIPDRFSAQQFSDYHSELNMSSLELGDSALYFCASTDFGTLPNANTGELFFGEGSRLTVL.

The chain's CDR3 is CASSQQDRVSDGYTF. The DNA for the CDR3 is TGTGCCAGCAGCCAACAGGACAGGGTCAGCGATGGCTACACCTTC. The chain employs TRBV4-2 and TRBJ1-2; 8 nucleotides align to TRBD1. CDR1 and CDR2 from the germline V gene are LGHNA and YNFKEQ. The CDR3 has 15 amino acids. After removal of 2 bases from V and 6 bases from J, the junction contained 8 bases not matched to a gene.

The chain couples TRBV7-9 to TRBJ1-4; D gene unclear. The CDR3 is made up of 13 amino acids. Germline CDR1 SEHNR, CDR2 FQNEAQ (reference sequence). The V and J ends lost 9 bases and 5 bases respectively, with 13 bases between them. The CDR3: CASGRGSNEKLFF. The CDR3 DNA is TGTGCCAGTGGGCGGGGTTCCAATGAAAAACTGTTTTTT.

The chain uses TRBV7-9 and TRBJ2-5, with 7 bases identical to TRBD2. The V and J ends lost 4 bases and 5 bases, in that order; junction bases with no gene match: 13. Germline values: CDR1 SEHNR, CDR2 FQNEAQ (reference sequence). The CDR3 totals 16 residues. Written as DNA, the CDR3 is TGTGCCAGCAGCTATCTGGGGGGGAGGGCGGGTGAGACCCAGTACTTC. Its translation is CASSYLGGRAGETQYF.

The chain couples TRBV15 to TRBJ2-1, with TRBD1 matching over 9 bases. The ends lost 3 bases at V and 8 bases at J; junction bases unmatched: 8. The length of the CDR3 is 15 residues. CDR1 is LNHNV, CDR2 YYDKDF, per germline (reference sequence). CDR3 protein: CATSRGQGSPHEQFF. Written as DNA, the CDR3 is TGTGCCACCAGCAGGGGACAGGGTTCCCCCCATGAGCAGTTCTTC.